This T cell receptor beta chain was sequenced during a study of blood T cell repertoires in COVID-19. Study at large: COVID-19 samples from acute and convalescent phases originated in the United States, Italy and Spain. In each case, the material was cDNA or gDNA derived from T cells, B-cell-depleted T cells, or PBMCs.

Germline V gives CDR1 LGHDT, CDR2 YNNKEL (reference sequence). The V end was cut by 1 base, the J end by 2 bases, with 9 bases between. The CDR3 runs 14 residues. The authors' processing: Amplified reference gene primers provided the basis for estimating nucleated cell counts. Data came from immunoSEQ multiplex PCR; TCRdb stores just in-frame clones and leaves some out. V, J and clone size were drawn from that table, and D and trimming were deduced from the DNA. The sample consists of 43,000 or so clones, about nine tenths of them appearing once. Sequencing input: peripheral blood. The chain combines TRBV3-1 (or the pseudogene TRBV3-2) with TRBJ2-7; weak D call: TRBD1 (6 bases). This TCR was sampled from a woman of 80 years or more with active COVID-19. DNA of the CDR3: TGTGCCAGCAGCCAAGCCCAGGGGCCCTACGAGCAGTACTTC. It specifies CASSQAQGPYEQYF.